Described below is a single T cell receptor beta chain sequence and its context. Its target is unknown. These data originate in a study of long-term antiretroviral therapy in people with HIV. Regarding the study as a whole: Blood dates from 2004 to 2017, possibly under older ART regimens. The clones with expansion before ART were dominant in the repertoire at all time points. Controls had broader CDR3 length ranges than HIV repertoires did. Diversity rose after ART but stayed below transplant donor controls.

Running of the v3.0 immunoSEQ assay took place at survey level. The protocol was immunoSEQ multiplex PCR, while the TCRdb copy is restricted to in-frame clones and leaves out a portion. The sample holds 32,000 or so clones; 70% to 90% are singletons and the top ten take 3.5% to 5%. Germline V lookup: CDR1 PRHDT, CDR2 FYEKMQ (reference sequence). CDR3 length equals 14 residues. V gave up 8 bases and J gave up 2 bases, with 15 bases separating them. This clonotype was sampled from a man younger than 30 with HIV. The chain has TRBV13 and TRBJ1-1; a possible D gene is TRBD1 (5 bases). The material sequenced was unsorted PBMCs, taken around 3.3 years after starting antiretroviral therapy. The CDR3 DNA reads as TGTGCCAGCCAAAATACAGGACTAAACACTGAAGCTTTCTTT. Protein product: CASQNTGLNTEAFF.